The entry below describes one T cell receptor beta chain. The data originate from a study of blood T cell repertoires in COVID-19. As for the study in general: Samples of COVID-19 (acute and convalescent) were obtained from the United States, Italy and Spain. The cDNA or gDNA used as material had been derived from T cells, B-cell-depleted T cells, or PBMCs.

Germline V CDR1 and CDR2: SNHLY, FYNNEI. The CDR3 consists of 14 residues. V was trimmed by 8 bases and J by 9 bases, leaving 17 bases between them. Membership in each cohort depended on participant-reported clinical history. Cohort 3 donors were reported recovered after two negative PCRs, clearance, or symptom resolution. Measured with immunoSEQ multiplex PCR; TCRdb has only the in-frame clones, and not every one. The table has 150,000 to 200,000 clones, 80% to 90% seen once. The chain joins TRBV2 to TRBJ1-6; D gene uncertain. The sequenced sample was PBMCs or T cells enriched from blood (not recorded which). The source of this sequence is a woman aged 45-65 years who had recovered from COVID-19. This chain's CDR3 is CASREGRPPSPLHF. In nucleotides, the CDR3 is TGTGCCAGCCGAGAGGGCAGGCCTCCTTCACCCCTCCACTTT. The complete variable domain, with remaining parts taken from reference TRBV2 and TRBJ1-6, reads EPEVTQTPSHQVTQMGQEVILRCVPISNHLYFYWYRQILGQKVEFLVSFYNNEISEKSEIFDDQFSVERPDGSNFTLKIRSTKLEDSAMYFCASREGRPPSPLHFGNGTRLTVT.